This T cell receptor beta chain appears in the sequencing data of a study of blood T cell repertoires in COVID-19. Trimming pared 3 bases from V and 3 bases from J, leaving 14 bases between. This CDR3 has 15 amino acids. From germline, CDR1 is MDHEN and CDR2 SYDVKM. Methods used by the authors: Estimated nucleated cell counts came from reference gene primer amplification. Libraries were prepared by immunoSEQ multiplex PCR; TCRdb keeps only in-frame clonotypes and omits some of them. V and J calls and clone size come straight from that table; D and trimming were deduced from the DNA. The data hold hundreds of thousands of clones, with approximately 90% observed a single time.

Source material: peripheral blood. This TCR was sampled from a woman aged 18-30 years with acute or convalescent COVID-19. V and J are TRBV28 and TRBJ1-1; tentative D call: TRBD1 (5 bases). Written as DNA, the CDR3 is TGTGCCAGCAGTTTTTTATCCCCAGGGTACACTGAAGCTTTCTTT. Its translation: CASSFLSPGYTEAFF.